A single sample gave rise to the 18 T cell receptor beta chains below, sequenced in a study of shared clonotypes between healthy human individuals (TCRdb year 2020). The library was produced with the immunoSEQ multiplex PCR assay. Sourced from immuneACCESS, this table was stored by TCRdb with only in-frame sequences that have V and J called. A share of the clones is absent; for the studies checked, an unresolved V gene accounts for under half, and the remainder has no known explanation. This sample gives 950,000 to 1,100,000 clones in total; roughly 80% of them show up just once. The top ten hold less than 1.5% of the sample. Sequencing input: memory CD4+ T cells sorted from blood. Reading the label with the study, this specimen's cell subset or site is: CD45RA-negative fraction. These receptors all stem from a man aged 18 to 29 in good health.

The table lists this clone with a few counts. The CDR3 reads CAINSGPGGYTF. The CDR3 DNA reads TGTGCCATCAATTCGGGGCCGGGTGGCTACACCTTC. This chain connects TRBV10-3 to TRBJ1-2, with D possibly matching TRBD1 (5 bases). The CDR3 is made up of 12 amino acids. CDR1 is ENHRY, CDR2 SYGVKD, per germline. V dropped 7 bases and J dropped 7 bases, with 13 bases sitting between them.

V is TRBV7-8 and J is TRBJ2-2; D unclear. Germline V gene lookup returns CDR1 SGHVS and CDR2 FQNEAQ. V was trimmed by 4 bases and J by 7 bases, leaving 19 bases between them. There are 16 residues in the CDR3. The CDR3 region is CASSSVGLARGGELFF. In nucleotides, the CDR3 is TGTGCCAGCAGCTCCGTTGGGTTGGCACGCGGCGGGGAGCTGTTTTTT.

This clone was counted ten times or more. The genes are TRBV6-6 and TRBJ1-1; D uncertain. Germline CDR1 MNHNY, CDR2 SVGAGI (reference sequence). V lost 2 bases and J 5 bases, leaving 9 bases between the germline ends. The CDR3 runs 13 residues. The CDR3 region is CASSYTDGTEAFF. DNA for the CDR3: TGTGCCAGCAGTTACACCGATGGGACTGAAGCTTTCTTT.

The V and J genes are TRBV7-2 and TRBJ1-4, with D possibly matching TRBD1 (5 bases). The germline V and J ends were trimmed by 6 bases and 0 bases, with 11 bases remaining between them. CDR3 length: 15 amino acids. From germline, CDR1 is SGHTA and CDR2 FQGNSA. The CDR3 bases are TGTGCCAGCAGGCCGGACACGACAACTAATGAAAAACTGTTTTTT. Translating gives CASRPDTTTNEKLFF.

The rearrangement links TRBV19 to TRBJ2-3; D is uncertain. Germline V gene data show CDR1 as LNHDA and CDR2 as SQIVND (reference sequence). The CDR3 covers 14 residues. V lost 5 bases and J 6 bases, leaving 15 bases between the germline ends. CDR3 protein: CASSETTPSDTQYF. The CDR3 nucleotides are TGTGCCAGTAGTGAGACGACTCCATCGGATACGCAGTATTTT. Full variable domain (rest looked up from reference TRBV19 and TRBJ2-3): DGGITQSPKYLFRKEGQNVTLSCEQNLNHDAMYWYRQDPGQGLRLIYYSQIVNDFQKGDIAEGYSVSREKKESFPLTVTSAQKNPTAFYLCASSETTPSDTQYFGPGTRLTVL.

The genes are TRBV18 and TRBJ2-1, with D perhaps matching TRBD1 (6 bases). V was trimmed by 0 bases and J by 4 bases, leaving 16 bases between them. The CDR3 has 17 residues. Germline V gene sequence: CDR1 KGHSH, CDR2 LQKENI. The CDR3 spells CASSPPAAGTLYNEQFF. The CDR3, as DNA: TGTGCCAGCTCACCACCCGCTGCCGGGACATTATACAATGAGCAGTTCTTC. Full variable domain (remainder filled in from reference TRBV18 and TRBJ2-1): NAGVMQNPRHLVRRRGQEARLRCSPMKGHSHVYWYRQLPEEGLKFMVYLQKENIIDESGMPKERFSAEFPKEGPSILRIQQVVRGDSAAYFCASSPPAAGTLYNEQFFGPGTRLTVL.

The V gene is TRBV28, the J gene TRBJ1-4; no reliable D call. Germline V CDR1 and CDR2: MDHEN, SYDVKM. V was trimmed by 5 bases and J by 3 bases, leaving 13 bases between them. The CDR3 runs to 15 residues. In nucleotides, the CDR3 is TGTGCCAGCAGTGCCCTAGGTACAGCTAATGAAAAACTGTTTTTT. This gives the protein CASSALGTANEKLFF. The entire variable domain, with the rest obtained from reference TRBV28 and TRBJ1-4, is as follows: DVKVTQSSRYLVKRTGEKVFLECVQDMDHENMFWYRQDPGLGLRLIYFSYDVKMKEKGDIPEGYSVSREKKERFSLILESASTNQTSMYLCASSALGTANEKLFFGSGTQLSVL.

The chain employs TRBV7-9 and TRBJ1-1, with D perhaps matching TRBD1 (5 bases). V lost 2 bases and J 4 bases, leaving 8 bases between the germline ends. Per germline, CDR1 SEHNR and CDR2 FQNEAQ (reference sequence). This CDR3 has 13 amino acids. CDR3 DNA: TGTGCCAGCAGCTTACAGAGGGGCACTGAAGCTTTCTTT. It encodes CASSLQRGTEAFF.

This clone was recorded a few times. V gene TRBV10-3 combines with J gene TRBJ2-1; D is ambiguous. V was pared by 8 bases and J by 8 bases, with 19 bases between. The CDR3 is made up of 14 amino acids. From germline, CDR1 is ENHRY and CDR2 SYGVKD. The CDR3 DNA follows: TGTGCCATCGCCCGGGCAGGATCATCGGATGAGCAGTTCTTC. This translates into CAIARAGSSDEQFF.

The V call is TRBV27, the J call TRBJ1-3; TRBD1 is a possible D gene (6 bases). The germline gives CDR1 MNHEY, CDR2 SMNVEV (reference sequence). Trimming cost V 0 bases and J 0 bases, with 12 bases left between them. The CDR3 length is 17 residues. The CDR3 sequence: CASSLSAGDSSGNTIYF. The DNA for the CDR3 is TGTGCCAGCAGTTTATCGGCAGGGGATAGCTCTGGAAACACCATATATTTT.

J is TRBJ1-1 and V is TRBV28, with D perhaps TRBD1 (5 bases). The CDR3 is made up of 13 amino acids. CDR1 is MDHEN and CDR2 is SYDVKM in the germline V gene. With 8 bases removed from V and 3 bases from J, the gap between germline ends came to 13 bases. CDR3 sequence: CASGGGYYTEAFF. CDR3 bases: TGTGCCAGCGGCGGGGGGTACTACACTGAAGCTTTCTTT.

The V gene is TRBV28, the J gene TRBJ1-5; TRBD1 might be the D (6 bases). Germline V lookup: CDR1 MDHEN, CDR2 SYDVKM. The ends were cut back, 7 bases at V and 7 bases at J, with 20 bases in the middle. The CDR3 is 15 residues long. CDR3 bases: TGTGCCAGCACCCTGGGGCAGGGGTATCGGCAGCCCCAGCATTTT. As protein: CASTLGQGYRQPQHF.

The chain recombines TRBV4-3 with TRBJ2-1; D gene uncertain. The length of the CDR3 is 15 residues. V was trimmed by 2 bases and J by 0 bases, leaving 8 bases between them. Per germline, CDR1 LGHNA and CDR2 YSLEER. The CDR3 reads CASSQSGYSYNEQFF. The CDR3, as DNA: TGCGCCAGCAGCCAATCAGGCTACTCCTACAATGAGCAGTTCTTC.

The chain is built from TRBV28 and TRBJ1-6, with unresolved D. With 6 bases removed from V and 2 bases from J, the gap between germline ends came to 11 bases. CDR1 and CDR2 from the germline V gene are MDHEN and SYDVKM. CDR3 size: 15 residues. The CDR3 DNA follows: TGTGCCAGCAGGACCGGCCTGCCCTATAATTCACCCCTCCACTTT. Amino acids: CASRTGLPYNSPLHF.

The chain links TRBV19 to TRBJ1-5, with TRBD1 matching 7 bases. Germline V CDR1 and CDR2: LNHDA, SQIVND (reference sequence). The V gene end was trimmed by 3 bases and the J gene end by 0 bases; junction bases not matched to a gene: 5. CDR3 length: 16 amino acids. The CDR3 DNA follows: TGTGCCAGTAGTATCCGGACAGGAGATAGCAATCAGCCCCAGCATTTT. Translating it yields CASSIRTGDSNQPQHF.

The CDR3 sequence is CASNSQGGEKLFF. Here the CDR3 DNA reads TGTGCCAGCAACTCCCAAGGTGGTGAAAAACTGTTTTTT. The rearrangement links TRBV14 to TRBJ1-4; D gene uncertain. Germline CDR1 SGHDN, CDR2 FVKESK. Trimming removed 7 bases at V and 7 bases at J, with 13 bases between. This CDR3 is built from 13 residues.

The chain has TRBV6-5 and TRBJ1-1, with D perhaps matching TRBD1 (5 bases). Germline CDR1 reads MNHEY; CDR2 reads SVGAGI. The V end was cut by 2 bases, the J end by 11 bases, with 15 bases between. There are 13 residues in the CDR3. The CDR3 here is CASSYAGLREAFF. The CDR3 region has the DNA TGTGCCAGCAGTTACGCAGGGCTGAGGGAGGCTTTCTTT.

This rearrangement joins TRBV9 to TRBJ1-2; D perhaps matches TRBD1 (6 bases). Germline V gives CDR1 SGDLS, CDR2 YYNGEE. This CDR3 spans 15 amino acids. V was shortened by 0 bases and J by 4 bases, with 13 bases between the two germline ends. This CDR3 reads CASSVEAGDTYGYTF. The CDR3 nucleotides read TGTGCCAGCAGCGTAGAGGCAGGGGACACCTATGGCTACACCTTC.